This T cell receptor beta chain is from a study of Ad26.COV2.S vaccination and SARS-CoV-2 variants. Study-wide background: COV1001, an Ad26.COV2.S trial, supplied this vaccine-arm donor. Once or twice, 56 days apart, Ad26.COV2.S was delivered intramuscularly. Study-wide points: Total T cell responses may have been underestimated by the TCR breadth and depth analyses.

TCRdb's table, derived via immunoSEQ multiplex PCR, lists solely in-frame clones and lacks some. The repertoire holds 300,000 to 350,000 clones, with approximately 87% as singletons. This CDR3 has 18 residues. The germline CDR1 and CDR2 sequences are KGHSH and LQKENI. Losses at the gene ends were 6 bases for V and 2 bases for J; bases not matched to a gene: 11. A word on this clone: No antigen is known for it.

Treatment specified: 19 received Ad26.COV2.S at low or high dose, single or two shots; 5 received placebo; per-sample allocation not given. The investigators took samples on day 63 after the first vaccine or placebo injection. The rearrangement joins TRBV18 to TRBJ2-5, with 14 bases that match TRBD2. The clonotype originates from a person between 18 and 59 years old who received the Ad26.COV2.S COVID-19 vaccine or a placebo. The specimen comprised peripheral blood, sampled in a trial of Ad26.COV2.S vaccine versus placebo. The CDR3 is CASSALPGLAGGQETQYF. CDR3 coding DNA: TGTGCCAGCTCTGCCCTTCCCGGACTAGCGGGGGGACAAGAGACCCAGTACTTC.